These 31 T cell receptor beta chains were all obtained from the same sample, sequenced in a study of post-analysis software for immune sequencing data. General observations from the study: TRBV segments more frequent in patients than in controls numbered roughly 5 and included TRBV5-6, TRBV5-1 and TRBV20-1.

TCR beta cDNA libraries had unique molecular identifiers. Each CDR3 protein gets one entry after TCRdb re-called the PCR reads with MiXCR. Among hundreds of thousands of distinct CDR3 sequences listed, roughly 40% were seen once. These receptors are not linked to any known antigen. Sequenced material: blood. The source is a girl aged 2-10 years with multiple sclerosis.

This chain links TRBV29-1 with TRBJ2-3; 11 nucleotides agree with TRBD2. The CDR3 runs 16 residues. V lost 2 bases and J lost 2; bases outside the gene matches: 6. Germline CDR1 and CDR2: SQVTM and ANQGSEA. CDR3 nucleotides: TGCAGCGTTGAATTTACTAGCGGGGGAAACACAGATACGCAGTATTTT. Amino acids: CSVEFTSGGNTDTQYF.

V usage is TRBV29-1 and J usage is TRBJ2-1, with a weak D call TRBD2 (5 bases). Germline CDR1 is SQVTM and CDR2 is ANQGSEA. V was cut by 1 base and J by 6 bases, with 7 bases left in between. The CDR3 extends over 12 amino acids. CDR3 amino acids: CSVEGGSNEQFF. As DNA, the CDR3 is TGCAGCGTTGAAGGAGGGAGCAATGAGCAGTTCTTC.

This clonotype was seen only once. This chain joins TRBV20-1 and TRBJ2-1; a possible D gene is TRBD1 (5 bases). Trimming removed 1 base at V and 4 bases at J, with 8 bases between. This CDR3 contains 13 residues. The germline V gene has CDR1 DFQATT and CDR2 SNEGSKA (reference sequence). The CDR3 DNA is TGCAGTGCTAGAGCGACAGATTACAATGAGCAGTTCTTC. Its protein is CSARATDYNEQFF.

The rearrangement joins TRBV7-2 to TRBJ1-2; D is undetermined. The V end was cut by 4 bases, the J end by 1 base, with 7 bases between. This CDR3 contains 13 residues. In germline, CDR1 is SGHTA, CDR2 FQGNSA. Written as DNA, the CDR3 is TGTGCCAGCAGCTCACAAATTAACTATGGCTACACCTTC. Translated, it gives CASSSQINYGYTF.

The V and J genes are TRBV10-2 and TRBJ1-5, with 11 bases matching TRBD1. Trimming removed 10 bases from V and 6 bases from J; junction bases left unmatched: 14. Germline CDR1 and CDR2: WSHSY and SAAADI. The CDR3 has 16 residues. The CDR3 region has the DNA TGCGCCACGACGGCCGGGACAGGGGGTTTTTCTCAGCCCCAGCATTTT. Amino acid sequence: CATTAGTGGFSQPQHF.

CDR3 DNA sequence: TGTGCCATCTCAGGGGTCGGCCATCAGCCCCAGCATTTT. Translated, it gives CAISGVGHQPQHF. This sequence joins TRBV6-1 and TRBJ1-5; tentative D call: TRBD1 (6 bases). V lost 10 bases to trimming and J lost 5 bases, with 15 bases between them. The germline V gene encodes CDR1 MNHNS and CDR2 SASEGT. The CDR3 is 13 amino acids.

The CDR3 DNA reads as TGTGCCAGCAGTGACACCCTCGCTGAAAAGCAGTACTTC. The encoded protein is CASSDTLAEKQYF. V usage is TRBV6-1 and J usage is TRBJ2-7; the D is unclear. Germline values: CDR1 MNHNS, CDR2 SASEGT. Trimming removed 3 bases from V and 8 bases from J, with 14 bases in between. CDR3 length: 13 residues.

The J gene is TRBJ2-3, the V gene TRBV27; D call uncertain. This CDR3 spans 14 amino acids. The germline gives CDR1 MNHEY, CDR2 SMNVEV (reference sequence). V was clipped by 7 bases and J by 5 bases, with 16 bases between them. The CDR3 coding sequence is TGTGCCAGCACCTTGACCGCGAGTCAAGATACGCAGTATTTT. Its protein is CASTLTASQDTQYF.

The V and J genes are TRBV6-5 and TRBJ1-1, with unresolved D. This CDR3 has 14 amino acids. V was shortened by 5 bases and J by 1 base, with 11 bases between the two germline ends. Germline CDR1 reads MNHEY; CDR2 reads SVGAGI. The CDR3 nucleotides read TGTGCCAGCAGTAGCGGCACCCGGAACACTGAAGCTTTCTTT. Translation: CASSSGTRNTEAFF.

The chain has TRBV9 and TRBJ2-1; 12 nucleotides align to TRBD2. CDR3 length: 16 amino acids. Losses at the gene ends were 3 bases for V and 3 bases for J; bases not matched to a gene: 4. Germline V gene sequence: CDR1 SGDLS, CDR2 YYNGEE. The CDR3 region is CASSAGLAGSYNEQFF. The CDR3 DNA follows: TGTGCCAGCAGCGCCGGACTAGCGGGAAGCTACAATGAGCAGTTCTTC.

The chain couples TRBV5-1 to TRBJ2-4; no reliable D call. In germline, CDR1 is SGHRS, CDR2 YFSETQ. V was shortened by 0 bases and J by 13 bases, with 20 bases between the two germline ends. CDR3 length equals 15 residues. DNA of the CDR3: TGCGCCAGCAGCTTGGGAGAGGACGTTCGGGTAGAGCAGTACTTC. Its protein is CASSLGEDVRVEQYF. The variable domain in full, completed from reference TRBV5-1 and TRBJ2-4, reads KAGVTQTPRYLIKTRGQQVTLSCSPISGHRSVSWYQQTPGQGLQFLFEYFSETQRNKGNFPGRFSGRQFSNSRSEMNVSTLELGDSALYLCASSLGEDVRVEQYFGAGTRLSVL.

The chain uses TRBV7-2 and TRBJ2-3; D is possibly TRBD2 (7 bases). Trimming cost V 2 bases and J 7 bases, with 19 bases left between them. The CDR3 is 16 amino acids. Germline values: CDR1 SGHTA, CDR2 FQGNSA. This CDR3 is CASSLRGAGVVNTQYF. The CDR3 DNA reads as TGTGCCAGCAGCTTAAGGGGGGCGGGAGTAGTGAATACGCAGTATTTT.

This clonotype has more than one count but fewer than ten. The V and J genes are TRBV20-1 and TRBJ1-2, with a weak D call TRBD1 (6 bases). The CDR3 consists of 12 residues. V lost 0 bases to trimming and J lost 8 bases, with 10 bases between them. Per the germline V gene, CDR1 is DFQATT and CDR2 is SNEGSKA (reference sequence). The CDR3 reads CSARDHQGGYTF. The CDR3 bases are TGCAGTGCTAGAGATCACCAGGGGGGCTACACCTTC.

This clonotype has just a few counts. The chain links TRBV27 to TRBJ2-1; perhaps TRBD2 as D (6 bases). V was cut by 6 bases and J by 1 base, with 13 bases left in between. CDR1 and CDR2 (germline): MNHEY, SMNVEV (reference sequence). The CDR3 is 15 residues long. In DNA form, the CDR3 reads TGTGCCAGCAGACCCCTCCGGGAGTCCTACAATGAGCAGTTCTTC. It translates to CASRPLRESYNEQFF.

V gene TRBV27 combines with J gene TRBJ1-5, with D tentatively TRBD1 (5 bases). Germline V gives CDR1 MNHEY, CDR2 SMNVEV (reference sequence). The CDR3 runs 15 residues. V lost 6 bases and J lost 4, with 16 bases in between. The chain's CDR3 is CASSPTTGLNQPQHF. DNA of the CDR3: TGTGCCAGCAGCCCGACGACGGGGCTTAATCAGCCCCAGCATTTT.

This chain joins TRBV5-6 and TRBJ2-5, with a tentative D call TRBD1 (5 bases). Trimming removed 0 bases at V and 5 bases at J, with 14 bases between. The CDR3 spans 15 residues. Germline loops: CDR1 SGHDT, CDR2 YYEEEE. The DNA of the CDR3 is TGTGCCAGCAGCTTGGCCCGTCAGGGAAGGGAGACCCAGTACTTC. Translation: CASSLARQGRETQYF.

The chain joins TRBV25-1 to TRBJ1-1; D remains unclear. CDR1 MGHDK and CDR2 SYGVNS come from the germline V gene. Trimming removed 3 bases at V and 5 bases at J, with 16 bases between. This CDR3 spans 15 amino acids. CDR3 nucleotides: TGTGCCAGCAGTGAGTTATCGTTGGTCAGTACTGAAGCTTTCTTT. It specifies CASSELSLVSTEAFF.

This chain joins TRBV20-1 and TRBJ2-3; D not certain. V lost 6 bases, J lost 4 bases, and 11 bases lay in between. CDR3 length: 12 amino acids. Germline V gene lookup returns CDR1 DFQATT and CDR2 SNEGSKA (reference sequence). The DNA of the CDR3 is TGCAGTGCCGTTCCGCCGGCAGATACGCAGTATTTT. Protein sequence: CSAVPPADTQYF.

The chain links TRBV19 to TRBJ2-7; D unclear. The germline V gene encodes CDR1 LNHDA and CDR2 SQIVND (reference sequence). The CDR3 is 16 residues long. V was shortened by 4 bases and J by 2 bases, with 18 bases between the two germline ends. The chain's CDR3 is CASSTPLGAITYEQYF. CDR3 DNA sequence: TGTGCCAGTAGTACTCCTCTCGGAGCGATAACCTACGAGCAGTACTTC.

The chain is built from TRBV7-9 and TRBJ2-7; 11 nucleotides agree with TRBD2. The germline gives CDR1 SEHNR, CDR2 FQNEAQ (reference sequence). Trimming took 4 bases from V and 3 from J; bases not matched to a gene: 5. The CDR3 is 15 amino acids. CDR3 loop: CASSSGTSGIYEQYF. The CDR3 DNA reads TGTGCCAGCAGCTCCGGGACTAGCGGAATCTACGAGCAGTACTTC.

In DNA, the CDR3 is TGTGCTAGTGGTACTGACCCGAGGGGCATTCAGTACTTC. Translation: CASGTDPRGIQYF. The rearrangement joins TRBV12-5 to TRBJ2-4, with D possibly being TRBD1 or TRBD2 (5 bases each). In germline, CDR1 is LGHNT, CDR2 FRNRAP. The ends were cut back, 5 bases at V and 9 bases at J, with 14 bases in the middle. This CDR3 comprises 13 residues.

This clonotype was counted ten times or more. The chain recombines TRBV11-2 with TRBJ1-2; D gene unclear. The CDR3 is made up of 13 amino acids. Germline V lookup: CDR1 SGHAT, CDR2 FQNNGV. Trimming took off 3 bases at V and 5 bases at J, with 10 bases between the two ends. The CDR3 DNA reads TGTGCCAGCAGCTTGTCGGCGGATTATGGCTACACCTTC. Translation gives CASSLSADYGYTF.

This sequence joins TRBV13 and TRBJ2-7; maybe TRBD1 (6 bases). The V end lost 5 bases, the J end lost 2 bases, and 13 bases lay between the germline ends. The CDR3 is 14 amino acids. Per germline, CDR1 PRHDT and CDR2 FYEKMQ (reference sequence). CDR3 loop: CASSHPGQPYEQYF. Here the CDR3 DNA reads TGTGCCAGCAGCCACCCGGGACAACCCTACGAGCAGTACTTC.

This chain joins TRBV4-1 and TRBJ2-5, with 10 nucleotides matching TRBD1. The DNA matches TRBJ2-7 better at its end, which makes the J call doubtful. Looked up from germline, CDR1 is MGHRA and CDR2 is YSYEKL. The CDR3 loop spans 15 amino acids. The CDR3 DNA follows: TGCGCCAGCAGCCAAAGGACAGGGGGAGACTACGAGCAGTACTTC. It is translated as CASSQRTGGDYEQYF.

Comment on this clonotype: Germline is not matched at one junction end, which may reflect a read error. The V gene is TRBV5-1, the J gene TRBJ1-6; 10 positions match TRBD1. The CDR3 totals 15 residues. Germline V CDR1 and CDR2: SGHRS, YFSETQ. CDR3 nucleotide sequence: TGCGCCGGCAGCGAGAGGACAGGGGGATATTCACCCCTCCACTTT. Protein: CAGSERTGGYSPLHF.

This rearrangement joins TRBV20-1 to TRBJ2-7; tentative D call: TRBD1 (5 bases). The V end lost 2 bases, the J end lost 3 bases, and 14 bases lay between the germline ends. The CDR3 runs 14 residues. Germline V gene data show CDR1 as DFQATT and CDR2 as SNEGSKA (reference sequence). In nucleotides, the CDR3 is TGCAGTGCTAGAAATCCCCAGGGAATCTACGAGCAGTACTTC. Protein: CSARNPQGIYEQYF.

The chain uses TRBV6-2 or TRBV6-3 and TRBJ2-7; D is possibly TRBD2 (5 bases). With 5 bases removed from V and 5 bases from J, the gap between germline ends came to 10 bases. There are 12 residues in the CDR3. The germline gives CDR1 MNHEY, CDR2 SVGEGT. CDR3 DNA: TGTGCCAGCAGTCTCACTAGTGACGAGCAGTACTTC. Translated: CASSLTSDEQYF.

The sample holds one count of this clonotype. The gene calls are TRBV7-9 and TRBJ1-2; 10 bases line up with TRBD1. Germline CDR1 and CDR2: SEHNR and FQNEAQ (reference sequence). V lost 5 bases, J lost 5 bases, and 5 bases stayed unmatched. This CDR3 contains 14 residues. This chain's CDR3 is CASSIGDRGYGYTF. The DNA for the CDR3 is TGTGCCAGCAGCATCGGGGACAGGGGTTATGGCTACACCTTC.

With respect to this clonotype: Likely a read error: the CDR3 ends without its conserved phenylalanine or tryptophan. The chain joins TRBV27 to TRBJ1-6; no firm D call. The CDR3 is made up of 13 amino acids. Trimming removed 3 bases at V and 11 bases at J, with 11 bases between. Looked up from germline, CDR1 is MNHEY and CDR2 is SMNVEV (reference sequence). CDR3 in amino acids: CASSLDGLTPLHC. The CDR3 coding sequence is TGTGCCAGCAGTTTGGACGGTTTGACACCCCTCCACTGT.

A few counts support this clonotype. This rearrangement joins TRBV6-1 to TRBJ2-7; 7 nucleotides match TRBD1. With 10 bases clipped from V and 3 bases from J, the junction kept 12 bases outside the gene matches. This CDR3 comprises 14 residues. Per the germline V gene, CDR1 is MNHNS and CDR2 is SASEGT. CDR3: CATPGPGQSYEQYF. The CDR3, as DNA: TGTGCCACCCCAGGACCGGGACAGAGCTACGAGCAGTACTTC.

This clonotype was seen a single time. The chain combines TRBV5-1 with TRBJ1-2; maybe TRBD1 (6 bases). Trimming removed 3 bases at V and 4 bases at J, with 16 bases between. This CDR3 region has 15 residues. From germline, CDR1 is SGHRS and CDR2 YFSETQ. The CDR3, as DNA: TGCGCCAGCAGCTCGGAAACAGGGATTCCCTATGGCTACACCTTC. This encodes CASSSETGIPYGYTF.